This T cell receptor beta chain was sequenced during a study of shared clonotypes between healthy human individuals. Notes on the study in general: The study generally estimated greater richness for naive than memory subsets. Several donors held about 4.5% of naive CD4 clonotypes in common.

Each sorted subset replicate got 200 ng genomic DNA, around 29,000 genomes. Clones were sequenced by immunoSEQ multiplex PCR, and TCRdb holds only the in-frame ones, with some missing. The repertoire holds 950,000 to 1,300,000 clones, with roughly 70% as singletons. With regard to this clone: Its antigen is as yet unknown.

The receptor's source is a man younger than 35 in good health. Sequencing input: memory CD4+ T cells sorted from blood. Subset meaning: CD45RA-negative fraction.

CDR3 protein: CASSPGTSRNNEQFF. Here the CDR3 DNA reads TGTGCCAGCAGTCCCGGGACTAGCAGGAACAATGAGCAGTTCTTC. This sequence joins TRBV6-5 and TRBJ2-1; 9 bases match TRBD2. The CDR3 totals 15 residues. Germline V CDR1 and CDR2: MNHEY, SVGAGI. The V segment lost 5 bases and the J segment 5 bases; nucleotides outside the gene matches: 7.